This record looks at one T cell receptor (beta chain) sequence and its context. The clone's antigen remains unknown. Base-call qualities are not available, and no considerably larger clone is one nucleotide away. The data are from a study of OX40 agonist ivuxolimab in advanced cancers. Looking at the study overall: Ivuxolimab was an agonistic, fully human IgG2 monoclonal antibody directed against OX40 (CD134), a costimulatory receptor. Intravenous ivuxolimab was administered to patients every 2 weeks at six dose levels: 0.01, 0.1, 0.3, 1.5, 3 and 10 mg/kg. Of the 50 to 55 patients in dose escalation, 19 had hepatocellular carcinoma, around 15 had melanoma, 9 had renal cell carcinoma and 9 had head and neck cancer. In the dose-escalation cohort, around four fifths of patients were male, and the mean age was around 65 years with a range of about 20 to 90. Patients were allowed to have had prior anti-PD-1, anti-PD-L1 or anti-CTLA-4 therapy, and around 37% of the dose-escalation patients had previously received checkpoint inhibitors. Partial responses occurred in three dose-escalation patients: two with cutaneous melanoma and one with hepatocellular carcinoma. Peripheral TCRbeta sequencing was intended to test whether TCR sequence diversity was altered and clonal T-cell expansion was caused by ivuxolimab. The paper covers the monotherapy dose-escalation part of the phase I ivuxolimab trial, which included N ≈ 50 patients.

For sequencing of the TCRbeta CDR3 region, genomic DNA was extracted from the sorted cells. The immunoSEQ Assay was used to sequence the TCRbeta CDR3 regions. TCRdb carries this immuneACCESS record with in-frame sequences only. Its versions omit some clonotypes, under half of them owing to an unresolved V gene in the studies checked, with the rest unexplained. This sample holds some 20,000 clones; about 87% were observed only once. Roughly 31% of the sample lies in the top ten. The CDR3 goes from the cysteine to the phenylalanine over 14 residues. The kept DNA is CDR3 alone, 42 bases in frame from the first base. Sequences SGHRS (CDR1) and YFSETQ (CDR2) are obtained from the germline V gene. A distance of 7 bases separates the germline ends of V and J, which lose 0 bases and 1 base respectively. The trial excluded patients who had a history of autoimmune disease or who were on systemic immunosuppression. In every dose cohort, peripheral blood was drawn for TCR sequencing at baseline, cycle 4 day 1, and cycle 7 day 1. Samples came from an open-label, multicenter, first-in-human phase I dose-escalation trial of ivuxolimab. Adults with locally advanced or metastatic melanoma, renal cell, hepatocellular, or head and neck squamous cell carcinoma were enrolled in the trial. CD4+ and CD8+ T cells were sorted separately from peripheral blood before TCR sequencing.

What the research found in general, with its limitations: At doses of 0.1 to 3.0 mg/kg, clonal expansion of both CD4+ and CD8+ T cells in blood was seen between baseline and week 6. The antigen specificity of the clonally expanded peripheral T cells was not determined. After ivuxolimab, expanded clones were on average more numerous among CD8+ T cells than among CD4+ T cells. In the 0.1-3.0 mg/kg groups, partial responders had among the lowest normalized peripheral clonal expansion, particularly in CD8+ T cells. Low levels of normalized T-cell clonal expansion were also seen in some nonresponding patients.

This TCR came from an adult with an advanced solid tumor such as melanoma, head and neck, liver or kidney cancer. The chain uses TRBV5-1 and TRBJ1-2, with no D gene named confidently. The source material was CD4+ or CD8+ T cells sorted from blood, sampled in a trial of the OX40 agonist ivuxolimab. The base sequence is TGCGCCAGCAGCTTGGTAACAGATAACTATGGCTACACCTTC. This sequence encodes CASSLVTDNYGYTF.